This paragraph covers one TCR beta chain sequence. What it recognizes is unknown. As to treatment: approximately 10-day PBMC culture with coronavirus spike peptide pools or control peptides (ViraFEST assay). The Oncomine TCR Beta short-read assay was what sequenced the DNA obtained from cultured CD4+ T cells. TCRdb reprocessed the PCR reads with MiXCR, giving one entry per CDR3 protein. The repertoire consists of 20,000 to 30,000 distinct CDR3 sequences, with around three fifths occurring once and the leading ten covering around 2.7%. The source of the sample is a study of vaccination and CD4 T cells after COVID-19. The CDR3 length is 18 residues. Germline CDR1 is SGHNT and CDR2 is YENEEA. The V and J ends lost 4 bases and 3 bases respectively, with 23 bases between them. The study's findings and limits: It was observed that, in convalescent patients, a median 86.3% of reactive clones arose only post-vaccination. Post-vaccination reactive clonotypes (median 38) did not differ significantly from post-infection (fewer than 24).

The sample was CD4+ T cells from blood, cultured in vitro. The chain uses TRBV11-3 and TRBJ2-3, with D possibly being TRBD1 (6 bases). This receptor was obtained from a human donor who had recovered from COVID-19. The CDR3 region is CASSSPAGQGFRTDTQYF. The CDR3 DNA reads as TGTGCCAGCAGCTCCCCCGCAGGTCAGGGGTTTCGAACAGATACGCAGTATTTT. Combining the CDR3 with reference TRBV11-3 and TRBJ2-3 gives the whole variable domain EAGVVQSPRYKIIEKKQPVAFWCNPISGHNTLYWYLQNLGQGPELLIRYENEEAVDDSQLPKDRFSAERLKGVDSTLKIQPAELGDSAVYLCASSSPAGQGFRTDTQYFGPGTRLTVL.